The 23 T cell receptor beta chains presented below share a single source sample, sequenced in a study of identical twins. MiXCR, run by TCRdb on the 5' RACE reads, gives a single entry per CDR3 protein. The sample carries 1.5 million to 2 million distinct CDR3 sequences, less than 40% recorded once. Sequencing input: cord blood. The receptors come from a newborn girl in good health.

This clonotype was detected only a few times. The chain couples TRBV30 to TRBJ1-2; D remains unclear. Between the trimmed V and J ends, which lost 3 bases and 2 bases, there was a span of 13 bases. The CDR3 loop spans 14 amino acids. The germline V gene encodes CDR1 GTSNPN and CDR2 SVGIG (reference sequence). The CDR3 here is CAWSVQGQNYGYTF. The CDR3 nucleotides are TGTGCCTGGAGCGTACAAGGGCAGAACTATGGCTACACCTTC.

This chain links TRBV24-1 with TRBJ1-2; TRBD1 agrees at 9 bases. V lost 3 bases and J lost 5; bases outside the gene matches: 3. Looked up from germline, CDR1 is KGHDR and CDR2 is SFDVKD. The CDR3 runs to 14 residues. The CDR3 DNA reads as TGTGCCACCAGTGATGGGACAGGGTGGTATGGCTACACCTTC. Protein: CATSDGTGWYGYTF.

This clonotype was found a few times. CDR3 region: CASSLSSRTTGYTF. The CDR3 DNA sequence: TGTGCCAGCAGTTTATCTTCTCGGACAACCGGCTACACCTTC. The chain is built from TRBV27 and TRBJ1-2, with D perhaps matching TRBD1 (5 bases). The germline CDR1 and CDR2 sequences are MNHEY and SMNVEV (reference sequence). CDR3 size: 14 residues. The ends were cut back, 0 bases at V and 8 bases at J, with 13 bases in the middle.

This clonotype showed up just a few times. This sequence joins TRBV5-1 and TRBJ2-1, with D uncertain. This CDR3 comprises 12 residues. The V gene's germline CDR1 is SGHRS and CDR2 YFSETQ. With 3 bases removed from V and 6 bases from J, the gap between germline ends came to 7 bases. The DNA for the CDR3 is TGCGCCAGCAGCTGGGCTTCCAATGAGCAGTTCTTC. As protein: CASSWASNEQFF.

This clonotype was detected ten times or more. This chain joins TRBV29-1 and TRBJ1-2; D is undetermined. This CDR3 comprises 13 residues. Trimming pared 6 bases from V and 1 base from J, leaving 12 bases between. Germline CDR1 reads SQVTM; CDR2 reads ANQGSEA. CDR3 sequence reads: CSVSPGVNYGYTF. The CDR3, as DNA: TGCAGCGTCTCACCCGGGGTTAACTATGGCTACACCTTC.

This clonotype has a handful of counts. This chain's CDR3 is CASSYERVPNTEAFF. The CDR3 nucleotides are TGTGCCAGCTCGTACGAAAGGGTCCCGAACACTGAAGCTTTCTTT. The chain links TRBV18 to TRBJ1-1, with D unclear. Trimming removed 6 bases from V and 1 base from J, with 15 bases in between. Germline V CDR1 and CDR2: KGHSH, LQKENI. CDR3 length: 15 amino acids.

The sample holds a few counts of this clonotype. V and J are TRBV11-2 and TRBJ2-3; D might be TRBD1 (6 bases). This CDR3 spans 21 amino acids. Germline assignment: CDR1 SGHAT and CDR2 FQNNGV. V was clipped by 0 bases and J by 3 bases, with 28 bases between them. The CDR3 region has the DNA TGTGCCAGCAGCTTAGATCGAGCGGTTAGATCGCTGGGGGCGTGGACAGATACGCAGTATTTT. This encodes CASSLDRAVRSLGAWTDTQYF. Together with reference TRBV11-2 and TRBJ2-3, the CDR3 gives the full variable domain: EAGVAQSPRYKIIEKRQSVAFWCNPISGHATLYWYQQILGQGPKLLIQFQNNGVVDDSQLPKDRFSAERLKGVDSTLKIQPAKLEDSAVYLCASSLDRAVRSLGAWTDTQYFGPGTRLTVL.

This clonotype turned up a few times. The chain uses TRBV5-1 and TRBJ2-7, with 9 nucleotides matching TRBD2. V lost 2 bases and J lost 3; bases outside the gene matches: 6. The CDR3 runs 15 residues. CDR1 is SGHRS and CDR2 is YFSETQ in the germline V gene. CDR3 DNA: TGCGCCAGCAGCTTAAGCGGGGGGCTCGTCTACGAGCAGTACTTC. It specifies CASSLSGGLVYEQYF.

The table lists this clonotype with a few counts. This chain joins TRBV4-1 and TRBJ2-1; 7 bases match TRBD2. The J call may be faulty, since TRBJ2-7 better matches the DNA end. The CDR3 runs to 14 residues. Germline V gene data show CDR1 as MGHRA and CDR2 as YSYEKL. The CDR3 sequence: CASSPGLVDNEQYF. The CDR3 nucleotides read TGCGCCAGCAGCCCCGGACTAGTCGACAATGAGCAGTACTTC.

This clonotype was picked up a small number of times. The chain carries TRBV3-1 and TRBJ1-2; TRBD1 is a possible D gene (6 bases). V was shortened by 4 bases and J by 8 bases, with 20 bases between the two germline ends. This CDR3 comprises 15 residues. Germline V gives CDR1 LGHDT, CDR2 YNNKEL (reference sequence). The CDR3 loop reads CASSLVQGPVVGYTF. The DNA for the CDR3 is TGTGCCAGCAGCCTTGTACAGGGCCCGGTCGTGGGCTACACCTTC. The full variable domain, with the rest looked up from reference TRBV3-1 and TRBJ1-2, is DTAVSQTPKYLVTQMGNDKSIKCEQNLGHDTMYWYKQDSKKFLKIMFSYNNKELIINETVPNRFSPKSPDKAHLNLHINSLELGDSAVYFCASSLVQGPVVGYTFGSGTRLTVV.

The V call is TRBV9, the J call TRBJ2-1; 9 bases are shared with TRBD2. This CDR3 has 15 amino acids. After removal of 0 bases from V and 5 bases from J, the junction contained 3 bases not matched to a gene. Germline lookup yields CDR1 SGDLS and CDR2 YYNGEE. CDR3 in DNA: TGTGCCAGCAGCGTAGGGATAGCGGGGGACAATGAGCAGTTCTTC. It codes for CASSVGIAGDNEQFF. Looking up the rest from reference TRBV9 and TRBJ2-1 gives the full variable domain: DSGVTQTPKHLITATGQRVTLRCSPRSGDLSVYWYQQSLDQGLQFLIQYYNGEERAKGNILERFSAQQFPDLHSELNLSSLELGDSALYFCASSVGIAGDNEQFFGPGTRLTVL.

A few counts support this clonotype. The CDR3 spells CATSDPVDRYNEQFF. The CDR3 DNA reads as TGTGCCACCAGTGACCCCGTAGACAGATACAATGAGCAGTTCTTC. J is TRBJ2-1 and V is TRBV24-1, with D maybe TRBD1 (5 bases). The length of the CDR3 is 15 residues. Germline CDR1 and CDR2: KGHDR and SFDVKD. V lost 4 bases and J 4 bases, leaving 13 bases between the germline ends.

The rearrangement links TRBV6-1 to TRBJ1-1; D perhaps matches TRBD1 (5 bases). CDR3 size: 14 residues. Trimming pared 7 bases from V and 8 bases from J, leaving 20 bases between. CDR1 and CDR2 (germline): MNHNS, SASEGT. CDR3: CASIGALGGSEAFF. The CDR3 DNA reads as TGTGCCAGCATTGGGGCCCTTGGGGGAAGCGAAGCTTTCTTT.

The CDR3 protein is CSARDRNRGSYGYTF. The DNA of the CDR3 is TGCAGTGCTAGAGATAGGAACAGGGGGAGCTATGGCTACACCTTC. This chain uses TRBV20-1 with TRBJ1-2, with TRBD1 matching over 8 bases. V was clipped by 0 bases and J by 4 bases; unmatched bases: 7. Germline V gene sequence: CDR1 DFQATT, CDR2 SNEGSKA (reference sequence). The CDR3 runs 15 residues.

This clonotype showed up just a few times. The V gene is TRBV6-1, the J gene TRBJ1-2; no clear D gene. V was cut by 0 bases and J by 7 bases, with 9 bases left in between. Germline V CDR1 and CDR2: MNHNS, SASEGT. The CDR3 has 13 residues. This CDR3 is CASSEALTGGYTF. The DNA of the CDR3 is TGTGCCAGCAGTGAAGCTCTAACGGGTGGCTACACCTTC.

This chain connects TRBV5-1 to TRBJ1-1; 7 nucleotides agree with TRBD1. The CDR3 has 14 amino acids. Trimming removed 2 bases from V and 5 bases from J; junction bases left unmatched: 6. The germline V gene has CDR1 SGHRS and CDR2 YFSETQ. CDR3 protein: CASSFLGGETEAFF. The CDR3 DNA reads as TGCGCCAGCAGCTTTCTAGGGGGCGAGACTGAAGCTTTCTTT.

The chain couples TRBV25-1 to TRBJ2-3, with 7 bases identical to TRBD2. With V trimmed by 4 bases and J by 6 bases, 10 bases remained unmatched. The germline V gene encodes CDR1 MGHDK and CDR2 SYGVNS. The CDR3 loop spans 15 amino acids. The CDR3 DNA reads TGTGCCAGCAGTGGGGGGGGAGTGGGAGCGGATACGCAGTATTTT. It translates to CASSGGGVGADTQYF.

Remarks on this clonotype: One end of the junction is discordant with germline, which a read error may explain. The CDR3 DNA is TGTGCTAGCAGCGGGACAGGGGAGAGCACAGATACGCAGTATTTT. It specifies CASSGTGESTDTQYF. The chain joins TRBV7-7 to TRBJ2-3; 10 bases agree with TRBD1. The CDR3 length is 15 residues. The germline V gene encodes CDR1 SSHAT and CDR2 FNYEAQ (reference sequence).

The chain uses TRBV7-2 and TRBJ2-7, with TRBD2 matching over 8 bases. J was trimmed by 3 bases and V by 2 bases; bases with no gene match: 9. CDR3 size: 16 residues. From germline, CDR1 is SGHTA and CDR2 FQGNSA. CDR3 amino acids: CASSLFFSGGYYEQYF. CDR3 in DNA: TGTGCCAGCAGCTTATTCTTCAGCGGGGGATACTACGAGCAGTACTTC.

The chain couples TRBV4-1 to TRBJ2-5; 7 positions agree with TRBD2. Unmatched junction bases numbered 3, after V lost 1 base and J lost 1 base. Germline V gene lookup returns CDR1 MGHRA and CDR2 YSYEKL. CDR3 length: 15 amino acids. CDR3 amino acids: CASSQGGLLQETQYF. CDR3 coding DNA: TGCGCCAGCAGCCAAGGGGGACTACTCCAAGAGACCCAGTACTTC.

This sequence joins TRBV27 and TRBJ2-7; no firm D call. Germline V gives CDR1 MNHEY, CDR2 SMNVEV (reference sequence). Trimming cost V 4 bases and J 1 base, with 11 bases left between them. The CDR3 is made up of 14 amino acids. CDR3: CASSYDLWSYEQYF. The CDR3 DNA reads TGTGCCAGCAGTTATGACCTTTGGTCCTACGAGCAGTACTTC.

The chain is built from TRBV6-5 and TRBJ2-5, with 7 bases fitting TRBD1. Trimming took 6 bases from V and 11 from J; bases not matched to a gene: 18. The CDR3 is 15 residues long. Germline CDR1 is MNHEY and CDR2 is SVGAGI. The CDR3 here is CASSLQGRKAYGQYF. The CDR3 DNA reads as TGTGCCAGCAGCCTACAGGGGAGAAAGGCCTACGGGCAGTACTTC.

This chain uses TRBV6-1 with TRBJ1-1, with D maybe TRBD1 (5 bases). CDR3 size: 15 residues. CDR1 MNHNS and CDR2 SASEGT come from the germline V gene. The ends were cut back, 0 bases at V and 2 bases at J, with 10 bases in the middle. CDR3 region: CASSEAGALNTEAFF. CDR3 DNA: TGTGCCAGCAGTGAAGCAGGGGCTTTAAACACTGAAGCTTTCTTT.